This TCR beta chain was observed in a study of blood T cells in healthy people across ages (dated by TCRdb to between 2014 and 2017). As for the study more broadly: In model experiments, template switching captured about one uniquely barcoded TCR beta cDNA molecule for every two T cells. To track age-related changes in TCR beta repertoire diversity, the study relied on deep sequencing normalized with unique cDNA molecular identifiers. The donors were divided into four age groups: young (average around 15 years), middle-aged (roughly 42), aged (roughly 66) and long-lived (82). To avoid experimental bias, donors of different ages were randomly spread across the sequencing lanes. Two additional independent replicas of 1 million unique cDNA reads from the same blood draw were analyzed for two donors (one aged 18 to 30 and one aged 80 or older).

The CDR3 covers 15 residues, taking in both the cysteine and the phenylalanine. The DNA shown is the 45-base CDR3, in frame from base 1. V was cut back by 6 bases and J by 0 bases, leaving a gap of 11 bases between them. For CDR1 and CDR2, the germline V gene lists MGHRA and YSYEKL. Results the study describes overall, beyond this receptor: There was a strong correlation between observed TCR beta diversity and the percentage of naive T cells measured by flow cytometry. As age increased, observed TCR beta diversity per million T cells dropped in a roughly linear way, and a significant reduction was already evident by age roughly 36. Total diversity estimates from one million sequenced T cells were considered lower bounds and underestimates. The CMV infection status of donors was not known, potentially confounding age-related changes in expanded clonotypes. Because profiling used bulk unsorted PBMCs, naive and antigen-experienced compartments could not be compared conclusively. Compared with the aged group, the long-lived group had more naive CD4+ T cells, fewer expanded clones and increased TCR diversity, a pattern suggesting age selection.

The roughly 42 donors, aged about 6 to 100 years, were systemically healthy Caucasian individuals from Russia. Each donor gave around 9.9 milliliters of peripheral blood, collected into EDTA-treated Vacutainer tubes. Ficoll-Paque density-gradient centrifugation was used to isolate PBMCs, with at least 7 million per sample. Total RNA was extracted from PBMCs with Trizol reagent, with at least 6 micrograms obtained per sample. Naive CD45RAhigh/CD27high T cell percentages were measured by flow cytometry on a PBMC aliquot from every donor. For this clonotype: The antigen it binds to is not known. The sample holds no much larger clone one base away, and base qualities are not on file.

The protocol used for the library was 5' RACE. Sequencing was carried out with an Illumina HiSeq 2500. A second PCR of about 7 to 12 cycles was run with a J-beta primer mix and a sample-barcoded 5' primer. Each TCR beta cDNA molecule received a unique molecular identifier from a template-switch 5' adaptor carrying 12 random nucleotides. At least 2.5 million CDR3-containing paired-end reads were obtained from each sample. All of the RNA was converted into first-strand cDNA using the Mint cDNA synthesis kit, with a TRBC-specific oligonucleotide serving as the primer. Following uracil-DNA glycosylase treatment, a first 18-cycle PCR with universal primers M1SS and BC2_uni_R was performed on all cDNA. As for the authors' bioinformatics: Each sample was normalized by randomly selecting 1 million high-quality reads, each carrying a distinct molecular identifier. Reads with shared molecular identifiers were discarded instead of being binned into consensus sequences. CDR3 identification, clonotype clustering and error correction used MiTCR with a Q25 quality threshold and the strictest error-elimination algorithm. A nonparametric unseen species model using Euler transformation provided a lower-bound estimate of total TCR beta diversity. TCRdb trimmed public reads at Q25 via fastp, called clones via MiXCR and kept in-frame beta chains. CDR3 protein duplicates are merged, each entry listing the most common genes and DNA. TCRdb, rather than the study authors, made the V and J calls. In all, the sample holds some 880,000 distinct CDR3 sequences, and roughly 35% of those were seen once. Jointly, the top ten make up 10% to 15% of the sample.

The sequence derives from a young man in good health. In this chain, TRBV4-1 is recombined with TRBJ1-4; the D gene lacks a confident call. The source material was blood. The nucleotide sequence is TGCGCCAGCAGGAGCGGCCGTCCAACTAATGAAAAACTGTTTTTT. This translates into CASRSGRPTNEKLFF.